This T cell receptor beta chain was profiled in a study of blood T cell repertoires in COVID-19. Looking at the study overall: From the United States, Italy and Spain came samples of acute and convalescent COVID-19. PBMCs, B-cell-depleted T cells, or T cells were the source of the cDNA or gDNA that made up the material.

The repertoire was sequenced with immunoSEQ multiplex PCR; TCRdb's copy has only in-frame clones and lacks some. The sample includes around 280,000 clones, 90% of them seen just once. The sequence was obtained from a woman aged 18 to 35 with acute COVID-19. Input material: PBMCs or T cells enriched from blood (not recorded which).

The CDR3 sequence is CARDRGGTGELFF. As DNA, the CDR3 is TGCGCCAGAGACAGGGGCGGGACCGGGGAGCTGTTTTTT. This sequence joins TRBV10-1 and TRBJ2-2, with 8 positions matching TRBD1. V shed 9 bases and J 5 bases; nucleotides not matched to a gene: 5. The CDR3 is 13 residues long. Germline CDR1 is WNHNN and CDR2 is SYGVQD (reference sequence).